The present entry profiles one T cell receptor (beta chain) with its context. This receptor's antigen is unknown. Qualities for individual bases were not recorded, and no much larger clone is one base off. Libraries were constructed by the immunoSEQ multiplex PCR assay. TCRdb's version of the immuneACCESS table is confined to in-frame rearrangements and falls short of the full clone set. An unresolved V gene accounts for under half of the shortfall where checked; the remainder is of unknown origin. For this sample the table gives just under 80,000 clones, of which 90% to 95% were detected only once. The ten largest clonotypes hold more than 0.8% of the sample. The data stem from a study of T cell changes during pregnancy in multiple sclerosis (dated by TCRdb to 2018 to 2020). For context, the study as a whole: The study looked at changes in the T cell repertoire across pregnancy in women with multiple sclerosis.

The receptor was isolated from a female donor with multiple sclerosis, enrolled in a pregnancy study. The sample here was peripheral blood, taken in the first trimester of pregnancy.

CDR3 sequence: CASRLLTGGADTQYF. The nucleotides read TGTGCCAGCAGACTTTTGACAGGGGGCGCGGATACGCAGTATTTT. The chain uses TRBV6-1 and TRBJ2-3; 10 middle bases align to TRBD1. Germline trimming amounts to 6 bases on V and 6 bases on J, with 9 as the count of junction bases outside the gene matches. Sequences MNHNS (CDR1) and SASEGT (CDR2) are obtained from the germline V gene. The CDR3 sequence holds 15 residues, the cysteine and phenylalanine included. Only CDR3 DNA remains: 45 bases, in frame from the first base.